The following is a T cell receptor (beta chain) sequence with its context. Its antigen is as yet unknown. The record originates from a study of CD8 T cells in ankylosing spondylitis. Study-wide results and limits: What appeared characteristic of ankylosing spondylitis blood was a TCR beta motif of eight or nine highly homologous variants.

TCRdb passed the 5' RACE reads through MiXCR, listing each CDR3 protein once. The profile shows a few hundred thousand distinct CDR3 sequences, under 25% of them singletons. The germline gives CDR1 SGHAT, CDR2 FQNNGV. The V end was cut by 0 bases, the J end by 6 bases, with 12 bases between. This CDR3 spans 14 amino acids. The sequenced sample consisted of blood, either unsorted or a sorted T cell fraction (not recorded which). This sequence joins TRBV11-2 and TRBJ2-7, with D maybe TRBD1 (7 bases). The origin of this receptor is a male donor with ankylosing spondylitis. The CDR3 bases are TGTGCCAGCAGCTTAGATGTCAGGGGGGTCGAGCAGTACTTC. It is translated as CASSLDVRGVEQYF.